The rows below give T cell receptor beta chains drawn from one sample of a study of blood T cell repertoires in COVID-19. The repertoire was sequenced with immunoSEQ multiplex PCR; TCRdb's copy has only in-frame clones and lacks some. The sample shows around 200,000 clones, 80% to 90% of them seen only once. Sequenced input: PBMCs or T cells enriched from blood (not recorded which). These receptors were collected from a woman under 40 who had been exposed to COVID-19. Each CDR3 is given with its conserved first and last residue. A D gene is named only where the DNA matches it firmly. Rows give clone size only sometimes, using once, few, many, or a class for an expanded clone.

v_call: TRBV19; clone_size: .; d_call: TRBD2; j_call: TRBJ2-3; cdr3_aa: CASTLSGAILGTDTQYF; cdr3_nt: TGTGCCAGTACCCTTAGCGGGGCCATTTTGGGCACAGATACGCAGTATTTT
v_call: TRBV11-2; clone_size: .; d_call: .; j_call: TRBJ2-2; cdr3_aa: CASSLPGRGELFF; cdr3_nt: TGTGCCAGCAGCTTGCCAGGGCGCGGGGAGCTGTTTTTT
v_call: TRBV2; clone_size: .; d_call: TRBD1; j_call: TRBJ1-5; cdr3_aa: CASSEGQGFWQPQHF; cdr3_nt: TGTGCCAGCAGTGAAGGACAGGGGTTCTGGCAGCCCCAGCATTTT
v_call: TRBV30; clone_size: .; d_call: .; j_call: TRBJ1-5; cdr3_aa: CAGPQGDQPQHF; cdr3_nt: TGTGCCGGACCCCAGGGTGATCAGCCCCAGCATTTT
v_call: TRBV7-6; clone_size: .; d_call: TRBD1; j_call: TRBJ1-3; cdr3_aa: CASSTRTGGALSGNTIYF; cdr3_nt: TGTGCCAGCAGCACCCGGACAGGGGGCGCATTGTCCGGAAACACCATATATTTT
v_call: TRBV19; clone_size: .; d_call: TRBD1; j_call: TRBJ2-7; cdr3_aa: CASRFRQGPYEQYF; cdr3_nt: TGTGCCAGTAGATTCCGACAGGGGCCCTACGAGCAGTACTTC
v_call: TRBV27; clone_size: .; d_call: .; j_call: TRBJ2-5; cdr3_aa: CASTPWGIQKVETQYF; cdr3_nt: TGTGCCAGCACCCCCTGGGGCATCCAAAAGGTGGAGACCCAGTACTTC
v_call: TRBV30; clone_size: .; d_call: TRBD1; j_call: TRBJ1-1; cdr3_aa: CAWDRGLVNTEAFF; cdr3_nt: TGTGCCTGGGACAGGGGGCTGGTGAACACTGAAGCTTTCTTT
v_call: TRBV24-1; clone_size: .; d_call: .; j_call: TRBJ1-2; cdr3_aa: CATSRTAVGDGYTF; cdr3_nt: TGTGCCACCAGCCGGACAGCCGTTGGGGATGGCTACACCTTC
v_call: TRBV6-4; clone_size: .; d_call: .; j_call: TRBJ1-6; cdr3_aa: CASKGNSPLHF; cdr3_nt: TGTGCCAGCAAGGGGAATTCACCCCTCCACTTT
v_call: TRBV9; clone_size: .; d_call: TRBD1; j_call: TRBJ2-7; cdr3_aa: CASSDGQGAYEQYF; cdr3_nt: TGTGCCAGCAGCGACGGACAGGGGGCCTACGAGCAGTACTTC
v_call: TRBV7-2; clone_size: once; d_call: .; j_call: TRBJ1-6; cdr3_aa: CASSRRQVYSPLHF; cdr3_nt: TGTGCCAGCAGCCGTAGACAGGTCTATTCACCCCTCCACTTT
v_call: TRBV9; clone_size: .; d_call: TRBD2; j_call: TRBJ2-1; cdr3_aa: CASSARLAGGPGNEQFF; cdr3_nt: TGTGCCAGCAGCGCCCGACTAGCGGGGGGGCCTGGCAATGAGCAGTTCTTC
v_call: TRBV12-5; clone_size: .; d_call: TRBD2; j_call: TRBJ2-1; cdr3_aa: CASGLASVGRGRNEQFF; cdr3_nt: TGTGCTAGTGGTTTGGCCTCAGTGGGGAGGGGCCGCAATGAGCAGTTCTTC
v_call: TRBV5-4; clone_size: .; d_call: .; j_call: TRBJ2-7; cdr3_aa: CASSLGASYEQYF; cdr3_nt: TGTGCCAGCAGCTTAGGAGCCTCCTACGAGCAGTACTTC
v_call: TRBV10-1; clone_size: .; d_call: .; j_call: TRBJ1-1; cdr3_aa: CASSDRGGEYLENTEAFF; cdr3_nt: TGCGCCAGCAGTGACCGCGGAGGTGAATATCTTGAGAACACTGAAGCTTTCTTT
v_call: TRBV3-1/TRBV3-2; clone_size: .; d_call: .; j_call: TRBJ1-6; cdr3_aa: CASSHRAPSSPLHF; cdr3_nt: TGTGCCAGCAGCCACAGGGCACCGTCTTCACCCCTCCACTTT
v_call: TRBV27; clone_size: .; d_call: .; j_call: TRBJ1-5; cdr3_aa: CASSSRVGLRNQPQHF; cdr3_nt: TGTGCCAGCAGTTCCAGGGTTGGTCTCCGCAATCAGCCCCAGCATTTT
v_call: TRBV5-1; clone_size: .; d_call: TRBD2; j_call: TRBJ2-1; cdr3_aa: CASSNAAGDANEQFF; cdr3_nt: TGCGCCAGCAGCAACGCGGCGGGGGATGCAAATGAGCAGTTCTTC
v_call: TRBV29-1; clone_size: .; d_call: .; j_call: TRBJ1-2; cdr3_aa: CGSPEAGYTF; cdr3_nt: TGCGGCTCCCCGGAGGCTGGCTACACCTTC
v_call: TRBV10-2; clone_size: .; d_call: TRBD2; j_call: TRBJ2-7; cdr3_aa: CASSEAVASGGEQYF; cdr3_nt: TGCGCCAGCAGTGAGGCGGTGGCTTCGGGGGGGGAGCAGTACTTC
v_call: TRBV27; clone_size: few; d_call: TRBD1; j_call: TRBJ1-2; cdr3_aa: CASRKDRGGYTF; cdr3_nt: TGTGCCAGCAGAAAAGACAGGGGGGGCTACACCTTC
v_call: TRBV27; clone_size: .; d_call: .; j_call: TRBJ2-7; cdr3_aa: CASSSPSAQGSYEQYF; cdr3_nt: TGTGCCAGCAGTTCACCCTCGGCTCAGGGCTCCTACGAGCAGTACTTC
v_call: TRBV4-1; clone_size: .; d_call: .; j_call: TRBJ1-6; cdr3_aa: CASSQDEVISYNSPLHF; cdr3_nt: TGCGCCAGCAGCCAAGATGAGGTAATCTCCTATAATTCACCCCTCCACTTT
v_call: TRBV7-9; clone_size: .; d_call: TRBD1; j_call: TRBJ1-2; cdr3_aa: CASSPGQGNPSCYGYTF; cdr3_nt: TGTGCCAGCAGCCCCGGACAGGGTAACCCCTCGTGCTATGGCTACACCTTC
v_call: TRBV19; clone_size: .; d_call: .; j_call: TRBJ2-1; cdr3_aa: CASSIIGGGHNEQFF; cdr3_nt: TGTGCCAGTAGTATAATCGGGGGTGGGCACAATGAGCAGTTCTTC
v_call: TRBV19; clone_size: .; d_call: TRBD1; j_call: TRBJ1-1; cdr3_aa: CASSINPRGRGTEAFF; cdr3_nt: TGTGCCAGTAGTATTAATCCCAGGGGGCGCGGCACTGAAGCTTTCTTT
v_call: TRBV10-3; clone_size: few; d_call: TRBD1; j_call: TRBJ1-3; cdr3_aa: CAISGGQGESGNTIYF; cdr3_nt: TGTGCCATCAGTGGTGGACAGGGTGAAAGTGGAAACACCATATATTTT
v_call: TRBV5-1; clone_size: .; d_call: TRBD2; j_call: TRBJ2-5; cdr3_aa: CASSPPVAGGRETQYF; cdr3_nt: TGCGCCAGCAGCCCGCCCGTGGCGGGGGGGCGAGAGACCCAGTACTTC
v_call: TRBV5-1; clone_size: .; d_call: TRBD1; j_call: TRBJ1-6; cdr3_aa: CASSPWTGGDNSPLHF; cdr3_nt: TGCGCCAGCAGCCCCTGGACAGGGGGGGATAATTCACCCCTCCACTTT
v_call: TRBV30; clone_size: once; d_call: TRBD1; j_call: TRBJ2-1; cdr3_aa: CAWSRQGRGEQFF; cdr3_nt: TGTGCCTGGAGTAGACAGGGCCGGGGTGAGCAGTTCTTC
v_call: TRBV7-6; clone_size: .; d_call: .; j_call: TRBJ1-1; cdr3_aa: CASSFLTGDRDTEAFF; cdr3_nt: TGTGCCAGCAGCTTCTTAACGGGGGATCGGGACACTGAAGCTTTCTTT
v_call: TRBV5-1; clone_size: .; d_call: TRBD2; j_call: TRBJ2-5; cdr3_aa: CASSLEGASGGALETQYF; cdr3_nt: TGCGCCAGCAGCTTGGAGGGCGCCAGCGGGGGGGCCTTAGAGACCCAGTACTTC
v_call: TRBV7-8; clone_size: .; d_call: .; j_call: TRBJ2-7; cdr3_aa: CASSPRGPYEQYF; cdr3_nt: TGTGCCAGCAGCCCGCGGGGGCCCTACGAGCAGTACTTC
v_call: TRBV12-3/TRBV12-4; clone_size: .; d_call: .; j_call: TRBJ2-7; cdr3_aa: CASSLQNPYEQYF; cdr3_nt: TGTGCCAGCAGTTTACAGAACCCCTACGAGCAGTACTTC
v_call: TRBV3-1/TRBV3-2; clone_size: .; d_call: TRBD1; j_call: TRBJ2-5; cdr3_aa: CASSQTGVMETQYF; cdr3_nt: TGTGCCAGCAGCCAAACAGGGGTGATGGAGACCCAGTACTTC
v_call: TRBV5-1; clone_size: .; d_call: TRBD2; j_call: TRBJ2-7; cdr3_aa: CASSPLAGPQYEQYF; cdr3_nt: TGCGCCAGCAGCCCCCTAGCGGGGCCCCAGTACGAGCAGTACTTC
v_call: TRBV6-1; clone_size: .; d_call: .; j_call: TRBJ1-1; cdr3_aa: CASSASTRGANTEAFF; cdr3_nt: TGTGCCAGCAGTGCCTCTACTCGGGGGGCGAACACTGAAGCTTTCTTT
v_call: TRBV7-2; clone_size: few; d_call: .; j_call: TRBJ1-1; cdr3_aa: CASSLFRVNTEAFF; cdr3_nt: TGTGCCAGCAGCCTATTTCGGGTTAACACTGAAGCTTTCTTT
v_call: TRBV12-3/TRBV12-4; clone_size: .; d_call: .; j_call: TRBJ1-2; cdr3_aa: CASSSNQDGYTF; cdr3_nt: TGTGCCAGCAGCTCCAATCAGGATGGCTACACCTTC
v_call: TRBV27; clone_size: .; d_call: TRBD1; j_call: TRBJ2-6; cdr3_aa: CASSLRGTGPGGSGANVLTF; cdr3_nt: TGTGCCAGCAGTTTAAGGGGGACAGGCCCTGGAGGCTCTGGGGCCAACGTCCTGACTTTC
v_call: TRBV6-5; clone_size: .; d_call: TRBD1; j_call: TRBJ2-5; cdr3_aa: CASSRTGGETQYF; cdr3_nt: TGTGCCAGCAGTCGGACAGGGGGAGAGACCCAGTACTTC
v_call: TRBV30; clone_size: .; d_call: .; j_call: TRBJ1-2; cdr3_aa: CAWSVGHLEGYTF; cdr3_nt: TGTGCCTGGAGTGTGGGCCACCTGGAAGGCTACACCTTC
v_call: TRBV5-1; clone_size: few; d_call: TRBD1; j_call: TRBJ2-5; cdr3_aa: CASLLSGQGQETQYF; cdr3_nt: TGCGCCAGCTTACTATCTGGACAGGGTCAAGAGACCCAGTACTTC
v_call: TRBV9; clone_size: .; d_call: TRBD2; j_call: TRBJ2-3; cdr3_aa: CASSFWGGGTDTQYF; cdr3_nt: TGTGCCAGCAGCTTCTGGGGGGGTGGCACAGATACGCAGTATTTT
v_call: TRBV2; clone_size: .; d_call: TRBD1; j_call: TRBJ1-6; cdr3_aa: CASSDGTVSYNSPLHF; cdr3_nt: TGTGCCAGCAGTGACGGGACAGTCTCCTATAATTCACCCCTCCACTTT
v_call: TRBV5-4; clone_size: few; d_call: .; j_call: TRBJ1-1; cdr3_aa: CASSWGSYIMNTEAFF; cdr3_nt: TGTGCCAGCAGCTGGGGCTCGTACATCATGAACACTGAAGCTTTCTTT
v_call: TRBV25-1; clone_size: .; d_call: TRBD1; j_call: TRBJ1-2; cdr3_aa: CASTDRAFGYTF; cdr3_nt: TGTGCCAGCACGGACAGGGCTTTTGGCTACACCTTC
v_call: TRBV12-5; clone_size: .; d_call: .; j_call: TRBJ2-1; cdr3_aa: CASGFSGVNEQFF; cdr3_nt: TGTGCTAGTGGTTTCTCAGGGGTCAATGAGCAGTTCTTC
v_call: TRBV29-1; clone_size: .; d_call: TRBD1; j_call: TRBJ1-5; cdr3_aa: CSVESGCDIVGQDFYSNQPQHF; cdr3_nt: TGCAGCGTTGAGTCGGGGTGTGATATAGTGGGACAGGACTTCTATAGCAATCAGCCCCAGCATTTT
v_call: TRBV19; clone_size: few; d_call: TRBD1; j_call: TRBJ1-5; cdr3_aa: CASRGQGGWQPQHF; cdr3_nt: TGTGCCAGTAGGGGACAGGGCGGTTGGCAGCCCCAGCATTTT
v_call: TRBV9; clone_size: .; d_call: .; j_call: TRBJ1-4; cdr3_aa: CASSVGGANEKLFF; cdr3_nt: TGTGCCAGCAGCGTAGGGGGAGCTAATGAAAAACTGTTTTTT
v_call: TRBV7-3; clone_size: .; d_call: TRBD2; j_call: TRBJ2-1; cdr3_aa: CASSLKVSRRGGPNEQFF; cdr3_nt: TGTGCCAGCAGCTTAAAAGTTTCCCGGCGGGGGGGCCCGAATGAGCAGTTCTTC
v_call: TRBV15; clone_size: .; d_call: .; j_call: TRBJ1-2; cdr3_aa: CATSTQGRGYTF; cdr3_nt: TGTGCCACCAGCACACAGGGACGCGGCTACACCTTC
v_call: TRBV7-2; clone_size: once; d_call: .; j_call: TRBJ1-6; cdr3_aa: CASSSAGNGSPLHF; cdr3_nt: TGTGCCAGCAGCTCGGCGGGAAATGGATCACCCCTCCACTTT
v_call: TRBV30; clone_size: .; d_call: TRBD1; j_call: TRBJ1-1; cdr3_aa: CAWSDNRGAEAFF; cdr3_nt: TGTGCCTGGAGTGACAACAGGGGGGCTGAAGCTTTCTTT